These 9 T cell receptor beta chains share one sample of origin, sequenced in a study of T cell changes during pregnancy in multiple sclerosis. Produced via immunoSEQ multiplex PCR; TCRdb's table is partial and in-frame only. Of about 36,000 clones listed, 90% to 95% are singletons. The input for sequencing was CD4+ T cells from peripheral blood mononuclear cells, taken in the first trimester of pregnancy. The receptors derive from a female donor with multiple sclerosis, enrolled in a pregnancy study.

V and J are TRBV18 and TRBJ1-2; no definite D call. V lost 2 bases to trimming and J lost 1 base, with 8 bases between them. The germline V gene has CDR1 KGHSH and CDR2 LQKENI. This CDR3 comprises 14 residues. CDR3 in DNA: TGTGCCAGCTCACCAGGCAGAATTAACTATGGCTACACCTTC. This encodes CASSPGRINYGYTF.

The chain recombines TRBV15 with TRBJ1-1; 8 nucleotides line up with TRBD1. The CDR3 spans 16 residues. J gave up 4 bases and V 1 base, and 8 bases lay outside the gene matches. Germline CDR1 and CDR2: LNHNV and YYDKDF (reference sequence). The CDR3 here is CATSRVDRVVGTEAFF. CDR3 nucleotide sequence: TGTGCCACCAGCAGAGTGGACAGGGTTGTAGGCACTGAAGCTTTCTTT.

The chain recombines TRBV19 with TRBJ1-5; 11 nucleotides agree with TRBD1. Germline CDR1 is LNHDA and CDR2 is SQIVND (reference sequence). This CDR3 has 18 amino acids. The trim removed 3 bases at V and 6 bases at J, leaving 13 bases unmatched. Written as DNA, the CDR3 is TGTGCCAGTAGTATTAGCCGGGACAGGGGGATAAGAAGTCAGCCCCAGCATTTT. The encoded protein is CASSISRDRGIRSQPQHF. Full variable domain (rest looked up from reference TRBV19 and TRBJ1-5): DGGITQSPKYLFRKEGQNVTLSCEQNLNHDAMYWYRQDPGQGLRLIYYSQIVNDFQKGDIAEGYSVSREKKESFPLTVTSAQKNPTAFYLCASSISRDRGIRSQPQHFGDGTRLSIL.

This chain joins TRBV7-3 and TRBJ1-1; D unresolved. The germline V and J ends were trimmed by 4 bases and 5 bases, with 17 bases remaining between them. The germline CDR1 and CDR2 sequences are SGHTA and FQGTGA. The CDR3 spans 15 residues. Written as DNA, the CDR3 is TGTGCCAGCAGCTCACCCCCGGCAGGCCGGACTGAAGCTTTCTTT. This sequence encodes CASSSPPAGRTEAFF.

DNA for the CDR3: TGTGCCAGCAGCCTCGGACAGGGGAAACATAGCAATCAGCCCCAGCATTTT. Its translation is CASSLGQGKHSNQPQHF. V usage is TRBV7-9 and J usage is TRBJ1-5; 9 bases line up with TRBD1. The CDR3 is 17 residues long. The germline V gene encodes CDR1 SEHNR and CDR2 FQNEAQ (reference sequence). Losses at the gene ends were 5 bases for V and 0 bases for J; bases not matched to a gene: 8. The entire variable domain, with the rest obtained from reference TRBV7-9 and TRBJ1-5, is as follows: DTGVSQNPRHKITKRGQNVTFRCDPISEHNRLYWYRQTLGQGPEFLTYFQNEAQLEKSRLLSDRFSAERPKGSFSTLEIQRTEQGDSAMYLCASSLGQGKHSNQPQHFGDGTRLSIL.

The chain is built from TRBV25-1 and TRBJ1-5; no definite D call. Germline V lookup: CDR1 MGHDK, CDR2 SYGVNS. Trimming took 3 bases from V and 4 from J, leaving 13 bases between them. The CDR3 consists of 15 residues. CDR3 sequence reads: CASSEGSGGNQPQHF. DNA of the CDR3: TGTGCCAGCAGTGAGGGCTCGGGAGGGAATCAGCCCCAGCATTTT.

The table lists this clone with a count of one. The chain carries TRBV2 and TRBJ2-7, with a weak D call TRBD2 (6 bases). The CDR3 runs to 15 residues. Trimming removed 2 bases at V and 0 bases at J, with 11 bases between. Germline V gene lookup returns CDR1 SNHLY and CDR2 FYNNEI. In nucleotides, the CDR3 is TGTGCCAGCAGTGAAATGGGACTGCTCTCCTACGAGCAGTACTTC. It translates to CASSEMGLLSYEQYF.

This clone was seen just once. V is TRBV14 and J is TRBJ1-4; the D gene is possibly TRBD1 (6 bases). Looked up from germline, CDR1 is SGHDN and CDR2 is FVKESK. The CDR3 totals 16 residues. Deletions cut 3 bases from V and 10 bases from J, with 21 bases between. The CDR3 nucleotides read TGTGCCAGCAGCCACCACGGGACAAAGTTTAGGGGAAAACTGTTTTTT. Protein sequence: CASSHHGTKFRGKLFF. Combining the CDR3 with reference TRBV14 and TRBJ1-4 gives the whole variable domain EAGVTQFPSHSVIEKGQTVTLRCDPISGHDNLYWYRRVMGKEIKFLLHFVKESKQDESGMPNNRFLAERTGGTYSTLKVQPAELEDSGVYFCASSHHGTKFRGKLFFGSGTQLSVL.

The chain carries TRBV5-1 and TRBJ1-3; D gene ambiguous. Trimming removed 0 bases at V and 0 bases at J, with 10 bases between. The V gene's germline CDR1 is SGHRS and CDR2 YFSETQ. The CDR3 contains 16 residues. The CDR3 sequence is CASSLAGVSSGNTIYF. The DNA of the CDR3 is TGCGCCAGCAGCTTGGCCGGGGTTAGCTCTGGAAACACCATATATTTT.